The 19 T cell receptor beta chains below all came from one sample that was sequenced in a study of T cells in Graves' hyperthyroidism and ophthalmopathy. Amplification targeted TCR beta CDR3 regions from RNA transcripts. Initially, a first-round RT-PCR of the TCR CDR3 employed the HTBI primer set. MiXCR, applied by TCRdb to the multiplex PCR reads, yields one record per CDR3 protein. This table has over 700,000 distinct CDR3 sequences, 15% to 20% appearing once. The source material was blood. Every receptor here comes from a woman in her fifties or sixties with Graves' hyperthyroidism that later progressed to Graves' ophthalmopathy.

The chain uses TRBV10-3 and TRBJ1-1; the match to TRBD1 covers 9 bases. V lost 1 base and J lost 0; bases outside the gene matches: 6. The CDR3 spans 17 residues. Germline values: CDR1 ENHRY, CDR2 SYGVKD. CDR3 sequence: CAISELQGADMNTEAFF. CDR3 nucleotides: TGTGCCATCAGTGAGTTACAGGGGGCAGACATGAACACTGAAGCTTTCTTT.

This clonotype was counted at least ten times. V is TRBV6-1 and J is TRBJ1-1, with 12 bases that match TRBD1. The junction had 10 bases not matched to a gene; V was cut back by 5 bases and J by 0 bases. This CDR3 contains 18 residues. CDR1 MNHNS and CDR2 SASEGT come from the germline V gene. CDR3: CASSYGDRGPKMNTEAFF. The CDR3, as DNA: TGTGCCAGCAGTTATGGGGACAGGGGGCCCAAAATGAACACTGAAGCTTTCTTT.

This clonotype was counted at least ten times. This chain links TRBV11-2 with TRBJ2-7; D gene unclear. CDR3 size: 14 residues. Trimming left V 5 bases short and J 1 base short, with 12 bases between. Germline V CDR1 and CDR2: SGHAT, FQNNGV. The CDR3 loop is CASSPLGLSYEQYF. As DNA, the CDR3 is TGTGCCAGCAGCCCGCTAGGGTTGTCCTACGAGCAGTACTTC.

V and J are TRBV27 and TRBJ2-7, with D maybe TRBD1 (6 bases). The CDR3 consists of 15 residues. V lost 2 bases and J lost 3, with 14 bases in between. Germline-derived CDR1 and CDR2 are MNHEY and SMNVEV (reference sequence). The CDR3, as DNA: TGTGCCAGCAGTTTAGCTTCACAGGGCGACTACGAGCAGTACTTC. As protein: CASSLASQGDYEQYF.

This clonotype appeared many times. The rearrangement links TRBV7-9 to TRBJ1-1, with 9 bases aligning to TRBD1. Germline V gene lookup returns CDR1 SEHNR and CDR2 FQNEAQ (reference sequence). The trim removed 1 base at V and 1 base at J, leaving 4 bases unmatched. The CDR3 is made up of 16 amino acids. This CDR3 is CASSLGTGASNTEAFF. The CDR3 nucleotides read TGTGCCAGCAGCTTAGGGACAGGGGCCTCGAACACTGAAGCTTTCTTT.

This clonotype showed up many times. One junction end does not reproduce the germline sequence, and a read error may be involved. The chain joins TRBV5-1 to TRBJ1-4; D might be TRBD1 (5 bases). Germline V CDR1 and CDR2: SGHRS, YFSETQ. This CDR3 is built from 15 residues. The CDR3 here is CASSPSTATNEKLFF. CDR3 coding DNA: TGTGCCAGCTCACCGTCGACAGCAACTAATGAAAAACTGTTTTTT.

This clonotype has just a few counts. The chain has TRBV7-2 and TRBJ2-2; tentative D call: TRBD1 (6 bases). The CDR3 is made up of 18 amino acids. The germline V gene has CDR1 SGHTA and CDR2 FQGNSA. V was clipped by 9 bases and J by 1 base, with 24 bases between them. The CDR3 nucleotides read TGTGCCAGGCCCCCACTTAACGACAGGTTATTGAACACCGGGGAGCTGTTTTTT. Its translation: CARPPLNDRLLNTGELFF.

The gene calls are TRBV5-1 and TRBJ2-2; D gene uncertain. The CDR3 covers 16 residues. Trimming cost V 4 bases and J 0 bases, with 13 bases left between them. Germline CDR1 reads SGHRS; CDR2 reads YFSETQ. In DNA form, the CDR3 reads TGCGCCAGCAGCCCAGTTTGGGGTACGAACACCGGGGAGCTGTTTTTT. Protein product: CASSPVWGTNTGELFF.

This clonotype has a handful of counts. The rearrangement links TRBV12-3 or TRBV12-4 to TRBJ1-1; D is undetermined. This CDR3 is built from 13 residues. Trimming cost V 3 bases and J 3 bases, with 8 bases left between them. The CDR3 region is CASSFNGDTEAFF. The CDR3 coding sequence is TGTGCCAGCAGTTTCAATGGGGACACTGAAGCTTTCTTT.

This clonotype was seen at least ten times. The rearrangement links TRBV11-2 to TRBJ1-4; 9 nucleotides agree with TRBD1. Trimming cost V 3 bases and J 5 bases; bases outside gene matches: 4. This CDR3 is 15 amino acids long. Germline loops: CDR1 SGHAT, CDR2 FQNNGV. CDR3 DNA: TGTGCCAGCAGCTTCGGGACAGGGATCAATGAAAAACTGTTTTTT. As protein: CASSFGTGINEKLFF.

This clonotype occurred many times. This chain links TRBV12-3 or TRBV12-4 with TRBJ1-5, with TRBD1 as a possible D gene (5 bases). CDR3 length equals 17 residues. The V and J ends lost 6 bases and 1 base respectively, with 19 bases between them. The CDR3 DNA follows: TGTGCCAGCAGCCTAAGAATGACAGACAGAAGCAATCAGCCCCAGCATTTT. Protein sequence: CASSLRMTDRSNQPQHF.

This clonotype was seen repeatedly, ten times or more. The rearrangement links TRBV6-1 to TRBJ1-1; the match to TRBD1 covers 9 bases. The CDR3 length is 22 residues. After removal of 6 bases from V and 2 bases from J, the junction contained 28 bases not matched to a gene. Germline V gene lookup returns CDR1 MNHNS and CDR2 SASEGT. The CDR3 region has the DNA TGTGCCAGCAGAGCCTTTTACAGGGGGCGGAGGGGAGAGTCGTTTGGAAACACTGAAGCTTTCTTT. Protein: CASRAFYRGRRGESFGNTEAFF.

In its sample, this clonotype was seen many times. The V and J genes are TRBV20-1 and TRBJ2-1; 9 positions agree with TRBD2. The CDR3 extends over 14 amino acids. Germline V lookup: CDR1 DFQATT, CDR2 SNEGSKA (reference sequence). V shed 5 bases, J shed 9 bases, and the junction held 11 bases outside the gene matches. CDR3 in DNA: TGCAGTGCTCCCGGGACTAGCAGGGAAGGTGAGCAGTTCTTC. This translates into CSAPGTSREGEQFF.

The chain is built from TRBV7-9 and TRBJ2-7; D unresolved. V lost 2 bases and J lost 2, with 7 bases in between. This CDR3 comprises 13 residues. Germline V gene sequence: CDR1 SEHNR, CDR2 FQNEAQ (reference sequence). DNA for the CDR3: TGTGCCAGCAGCTTACCGAGTACCTACGAGCAGTACTTC. As protein: CASSLPSTYEQYF.

This clonotype has just a few counts. This chain uses TRBV20-1 with TRBJ2-2, with TRBD1 identical over 7 bases. Trimming at V came to 1 base and at J to 2 bases, leaving 4 bases not matched to a gene. The CDR3 totals 15 residues. CDR1 is DFQATT, CDR2 SNEGSKA, per germline (reference sequence). CDR3 sequence (DNA): TGCAGTGCTAGAGGACAGGGAACCAACACCGGGGAGCTGTTTTTT. It is translated as CSARGQGTNTGELFF.

The CDR3 reads CSADQNTEAFF. The CDR3 region has the DNA TGCAGCGCCGATCAGAACACTGAAGCTTTCTTT. The rearrangement uses TRBV29-1 and TRBJ1-1, with D unresolved. The CDR3 covers 11 residues. Trimming took off 7 bases at V and 1 base at J, with 7 bases between the two ends. Germline V lookup: CDR1 SQVTM, CDR2 ANQGSEA.

The gene calls are TRBV28 and TRBJ2-1; TRBD1 or TRBD2 may be the D gene (5 bases each). The CDR3 runs to 16 residues. The V and J ends lost 6 bases and 5 bases respectively, with 20 bases between them. Germline V CDR1 and CDR2: MDHEN, SYDVKM. CDR3 sequence reads: CASSTSTGRLDNEQFF. CDR3 nucleotides: TGTGCCAGCAGCACCTCGACGGGGCGCCTTGACAATGAGCAGTTCTTC.

This clonotype was recorded many times. The genes are TRBV27 and TRBJ1-5; 9 nucleotides line up with TRBD1. V lost 5 bases to trimming and J lost 4 bases; unmatched junction nucleotides: 6. CDR1 and CDR2 from the germline V gene are MNHEY and SMNVEV (reference sequence). There are 15 residues in the CDR3. The CDR3 region has the DNA TGTGCCAGCAGTCCTCGGGGACAGGGAAATCAGCCCCAGCATTTT. It yields the protein CASSPRGQGNQPQHF.

The chain combines TRBV3-1 with TRBJ1-4, with D perhaps TRBD1 (5 bases). V dropped 3 bases and J dropped 8 bases, with 13 bases sitting between them. The CDR3 covers 14 residues. The germline V gene has CDR1 LGHDT and CDR2 YNNKEL (reference sequence). Here the CDR3 reads CASSHIRDGEKLFF. CDR3 in DNA: TGTGCCAGCAGCCATATCCGGGACGGCGAAAAACTGTTTTTT.